The 8 T cell receptor beta chains in this list originate from one sample, sequenced in a study of T cells in Graves' hyperthyroidism and ophthalmopathy (dated by TCRdb to the late 2010s). The library was obtained by multiplex PCR. Sequencing instrument: Illumina HiSeq 2000. The TCR beta CDR3 regions were amplified from RNA transcripts. The first round of RT-PCR for the TCR CDR3 was performed with the HTBI primer set and the Qiagen OneStep RT-PCR kit. TCRdb reprocessed the public reads (quality trimming at Q25 with fastp, clone calling with MiXCR) and kept in-frame beta chains. Under each unique CDR3 protein, matching rows form one entry showing the most common genes and DNA. The sample includes fewer than 350,000 distinct CDR3 sequences, with roughly 15% observed a single time. Approximately 7.8% of the sample lies in the top ten. Source material: blood. The receptors were sampled from a woman in her 30s with Graves' hyperthyroidism that later progressed to Graves' ophthalmopathy.

This chain uses TRBV7-6 with TRBJ2-1; TRBD2 might be the D (6 bases). The CDR3 is 15 amino acids. From germline, CDR1 is SGHVS and CDR2 FNYEAQ. V lost 5 bases and J 8 bases, leaving 19 bases between the germline ends. CDR3 nucleotide sequence: TGTGCCAGCAGCCTCTGGACTAATCCACTTGATGAGCAGTTCTTC. This sequence encodes CASSLWTNPLDEQFF.

This clonotype was observed a few times. This chain uses TRBV27 with TRBJ1-5, with no clear D. The V gene lost 0 bases and the J gene lost 4 bases, with 4 bases spanning the gap. The CDR3 sequence is 13 residues long. CDR1 is MNHEY and CDR2 is SMNVEV in the germline V gene (reference sequence). The CDR3 bases are TGTGCCAGCAGTTTATCGATTAATCAGCCCCAGCATTTT. It codes for CASSLSINQPQHF.

This clonotype was counted at least ten times. The J gene is TRBJ1-2, the V gene TRBV20-1; TRBD1 is a possible D gene (6 bases). V dropped 3 bases and J dropped 8 bases, with 16 bases sitting between them. The germline CDR1 and CDR2 sequences are DFQATT and SNEGSKA (reference sequence). This CDR3 spans 13 amino acids. DNA of the CDR3: TGCAGTGCTAGCGAATGGGGGGCTATCGGCTACACCTTC. Residues: CSASEWGAIGYTF.

This clonotype was observed many times. The rearrangement joins TRBV27 to TRBJ2-5; no reliable D call. Germline V gene lookup returns CDR1 MNHEY and CDR2 SMNVEV (reference sequence). The CDR3 sequence is 13 residues long. The ends were cut back, 6 bases at V and 5 bases at J, with 13 bases in the middle. The DNA for the CDR3 is TGTGCCAGCAGGAAGAACCTAGGGGAGACCCAGTACTTC. It specifies CASRKNLGETQYF.

This chain connects TRBV6-1 to TRBJ1-2; D is ambiguous. The V end was cut by 6 bases, the J end by 3 bases, with 11 bases between. This CDR3 has 13 amino acids. Looked up from germline, CDR1 is MNHNS and CDR2 is SASEGT. The CDR3 sequence: CASSPYSDYGYTF. The CDR3, as DNA: TGTGCCAGCAGCCCTTATTCCGACTATGGCTACACCTTC.

This chain links TRBV27 with TRBJ1-2, with 9 bases matching TRBD1. The CDR3 is 13 amino acids. V dropped 7 bases and J dropped 8; count of bases not matched to a gene: 8. Germline loops: CDR1 MNHEY, CDR2 SMNVEV (reference sequence). The CDR3 reads CASNKQGADGYTF. The CDR3 DNA sequence: TGTGCCAGCAACAAACAGGGGGCAGACGGCTACACCTTC.

This clonotype has a count of ten or more. The rearrangement uses TRBV12-3 or TRBV12-4 and TRBJ1-2; D is uncertain. The V end was cut by 3 bases, the J end by 0 bases, with 11 bases between. The CDR3 has 15 amino acids. As DNA, the CDR3 is TGTGCCAGCAGTTTCCACGGCGGAGCTAACTATGGCTACACCTTC. Translation: CASSFHGGANYGYTF.

The table lists this clonotype with many counts. The chain joins TRBV6-1 to TRBJ2-6; D possibly corresponds to TRBD1 (5 bases). Germline V CDR1 and CDR2: MNHNS, SASEGT. V dropped 5 bases and J dropped 0 bases, with 11 bases sitting between them. The CDR3 consists of 16 residues. CDR3 DNA sequence: TGTGCCAGCAGTCTGGGGCTGAGCTCTGGGGCCAACGTCCTGACTTTC. It yields the protein CASSLGLSSGANVLTF.